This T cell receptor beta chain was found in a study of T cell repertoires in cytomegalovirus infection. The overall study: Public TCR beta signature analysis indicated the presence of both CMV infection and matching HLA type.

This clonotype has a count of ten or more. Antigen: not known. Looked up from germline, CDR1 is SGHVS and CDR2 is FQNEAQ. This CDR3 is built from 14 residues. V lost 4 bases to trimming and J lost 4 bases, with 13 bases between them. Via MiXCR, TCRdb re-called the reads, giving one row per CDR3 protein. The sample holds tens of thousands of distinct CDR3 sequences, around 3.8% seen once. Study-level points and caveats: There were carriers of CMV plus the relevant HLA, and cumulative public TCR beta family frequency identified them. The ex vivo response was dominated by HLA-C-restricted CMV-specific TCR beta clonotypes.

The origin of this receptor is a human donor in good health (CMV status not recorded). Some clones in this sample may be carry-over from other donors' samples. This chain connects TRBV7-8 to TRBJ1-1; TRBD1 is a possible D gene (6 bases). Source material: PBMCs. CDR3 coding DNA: TGTGCCAGCAGCTGGGGCGGGGGGGCCACTGAAGCTTTCTTT. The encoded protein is CASSWGGGATEAFF.